The sequence of this T cell receptor (beta chain) was determined in a study of monozygotic twins with inflammatory bowel disease. This CDR3 spans 14 amino acids. From germline, CDR1 is LNHDA and CDR2 SQIVND (reference sequence). Overall study findings and caveats: In patient repertoires, differing immunosuppressive treatments may have added some variability.

A word on this clonotype: The antigen remains undetermined.

Amplification used two nested PCRs: about 17 cycles, then about 10 cycles, on TCRalpha/TCRbeta cDNA. No DNA is given; TCRdb re-called the 5' RACE reads and lists each CDR3 protein once. The sample includes roughly 160,000 distinct CDR3 sequences. The sequenced material came from blood. The gene calls are TRBV19 and TRBJ1-2; without DNA, the TCRdb call of TRBD1 cannot be checked. The sequence came from a human donor with ulcerative colitis or Crohn's disease, or a healthy co-twin of an affected twin (not recorded which). CDR3 region: CASSLSEGAGGYTF.